Listed below are T cell receptor beta chains from one sample, sequenced in a study of T cells in Graves' hyperthyroidism and ophthalmopathy. TCRdb re-derived calls from the multiplex PCR reads in MiXCR, one entry per CDR3 protein. The table has around 350,000 distinct CDR3 sequences, approximately 19% seen once. Sequenced sample: blood. The receptors derive from a woman between 18 and 29 years old with Graves' hyperthyroidism. The CDR3 runs from the conserved cysteine through the conserved F or W. Each record gives: D gene, V gene, J gene, clone size, CDR3 protein, CDR3 DNA. D genes are given only for firm matches. The listing skips clone size in some rows; elsewhere it reads once, few, many or a size class.

D gene: TRBD1; V gene: TRBV7-9; J gene: TRBJ1-1; clone size: -; CDR3 protein: CASRQTGQAVEAFF; CDR3 DNA: TGTGCCAGCAGGCAGACGGGACAGGCGGTTGAAGCTTTCTTT
D gene: -; V gene: TRBV5-8; J gene: TRBJ2-5; clone size: many; CDR3 protein: CASSLVGGRGETQYF; CDR3 DNA: TGTGCCAGCAGCTTGGTTGGGGGGCGCGGAGAGACCCAGTACTTC
D gene: TRBD1; V gene: TRBV4-1; J gene: TRBJ1-5; clone size: few; CDR3 protein: CASSQDRAGNQPQHF; CDR3 DNA: TGCGCCAGCAGCCAGGACAGGGCGGGGAATCAGCCCCAGCATTTT
D gene: -; V gene: TRBV6-5; J gene: TRBJ1-2; clone size: many; CDR3 protein: CASSYEGGYTF; CDR3 DNA: TGTGCCAGCAGTTACGAGGGCGGCTACACCTTC
D gene: TRBD2; V gene: TRBV6-2/TRBV6-3; J gene: TRBJ2-2; clone size: -; CDR3 protein: CASSSPRKRGGRTGELFF; CDR3 DNA: TGTGCCAGCAGTTCACCGCGAAAGCGGGGGGGCCGCACCGGGGAGCTGTTTTTT
D gene: -; V gene: TRBV6-1; J gene: TRBJ1-5; clone size: many; CDR3 protein: CASSEVLGNSNQPQHF; CDR3 DNA: TGTGCCAGCAGTGAAGTACTCGGGAATAGCAATCAGCCCCAGCATTTT
D gene: -; V gene: TRBV12-3/TRBV12-4; J gene: TRBJ2-5; clone size: many; CDR3 protein: CASTLGGEETQYF; CDR3 DNA: TGTGCCAGCACTTTGGGCGGGGAAGAGACCCAGTACTTC
D gene: -; V gene: TRBV18; J gene: TRBJ1-1; clone size: few; CDR3 protein: CASSPPRHLMNTEAFF; CDR3 DNA: TGTGCCAGCTCACCCCCGAGACACCTAATGAACACTGAAGCTTTCTTT
D gene: -; V gene: TRBV11-1; J gene: TRBJ1-3; clone size: many; CDR3 protein: CASSHRQLRGGNTIYF; CDR3 DNA: TGTGCCAGCAGCCACCGACAGCTCCGTGGGGGAAACACCATATATTTT
D gene: TRBD1; V gene: TRBV2; J gene: TRBJ1-6; clone size: -; CDR3 protein: CASSGTENSPLHF; CDR3 DNA: TGTGCCAGCTCCGGGACAGAGAATTCACCCCTCCACTTT
D gene: TRBD1; V gene: TRBV20-1; J gene: TRBJ1-2; clone size: many; CDR3 protein: CSATFRGYGYTF; CDR3 DNA: TGCAGTGCTACGTTCAGGGGGTATGGCTACACCTTC
D gene: -; V gene: TRBV15; J gene: TRBJ1-5; clone size: -; CDR3 protein: CATSRRTLQSVYSNQPQHF; CDR3 DNA: TGTGCCACCAGCAGACGAACACTGCAGTCCGTGTATAGCAATCAGCCCCAGCATTTT
D gene: TRBD1; V gene: TRBV12-3/TRBV12-4; J gene: TRBJ1-5; clone size: -; CDR3 protein: CASSFLGGSGDQPQHF; CDR3 DNA: TGTGCCAGCAGTTTTCTAGGGGGCAGTGGGGATCAGCCCCAGCATTTT
D gene: -; V gene: TRBV6-1; J gene: TRBJ1-1; clone size: many; CDR3 protein: CASSESLLSGTEAFF; CDR3 DNA: TGTGCCAGCAGTGAATCTCTCTTATCGGGCACTGAAGCTTTCTTT
D gene: TRBD1; V gene: TRBV19; J gene: TRBJ1-1; clone size: many; CDR3 protein: CASTKDRVLTEAFF; CDR3 DNA: TGTGCCAGTACCAAGGACAGGGTCCTCACTGAAGCTTTCTTT
D gene: -; V gene: TRBV29-1; J gene: TRBJ2-5; clone size: -; CDR3 protein: CSVETETQYF; CDR3 DNA: TGCAGCGTTGAAACGGAGACCCAGTACTTC
D gene: -; V gene: TRBV9; J gene: TRBJ1-5; clone size: many; CDR3 protein: CASSPDPRILSPTQHF; CDR3 DNA: TGTGCCAGCAGCCCAGACCCCAGGATCCTCAGCCCGACCCAGCATTTT
D gene: -; V gene: TRBV6-1; J gene: TRBJ1-5; clone size: -; CDR3 protein: CASRPGVGQPQHF; CDR3 DNA: TGTGCCAGCAGGCCAGGGGTCGGTCAGCCCCAGCATTTT
D gene: TRBD1; V gene: TRBV5-6; J gene: TRBJ1-1; clone size: many; CDR3 protein: CASSLYGRGRDTEAFF; CDR3 DNA: TGTGCCAGCAGCTTGTATGGCAGGGGGCGTGACACTGAAGCTTTCTTT
D gene: -; V gene: TRBV19; J gene: TRBJ1-2; clone size: -; CDR3 protein: CASTHGQGPYGYTF; CDR3 DNA: TGTGCCAGTACCCACGGGCAGGGCCCCTATGGCTACACCTTC
D gene: -; V gene: TRBV7-9; J gene: TRBJ1-2; clone size: many; CDR3 protein: CASSPQAYGYTF; CDR3 DNA: TGTGCCAGCAGCCCACAGGCCTATGGCTACACCTTC
D gene: TRBD1; V gene: TRBV20-1; J gene: TRBJ1-6; clone size: -; CDR3 protein: CSAGGQGYSPLHF; CDR3 DNA: TGCAGTGCAGGGGGACAGGGATATTCACCCCTCCACTTT
D gene: -; V gene: TRBV20-1; J gene: TRBJ2-2; clone size: many; CDR3 protein: CSARSLPVNTGELFF; CDR3 DNA: TGCAGTGCTAGATCCCTCCCAGTGAACACCGGGGAGCTGTTTTTT
D gene: TRBD1; V gene: TRBV6-1; J gene: TRBJ1-6; clone size: many; CDR3 protein: CASTGGADYNSPLHF; CDR3 DNA: TGTGCCAGCACAGGGGGCGCAGACTATAATTCACCCCTCCACTTT
D gene: -; V gene: TRBV7-3; J gene: TRBJ1-1; clone size: many; CDR3 protein: CASSRYQDTEAFF; CDR3 DNA: TGTGCCAGCAGCCGATACCAGGACACTGAAGCTTTCTTT
D gene: -; V gene: TRBV20-1; J gene: TRBJ2-3; clone size: many; CDR3 protein: CRLHGGGTDTQYF; CDR3 DNA: TGCAGGTTACACGGGGGAGGCACAGATACGCAGTATTTT
D gene: -; V gene: TRBV12-3/TRBV12-4; J gene: TRBJ1-1; clone size: -; CDR3 protein: CASSFRNLMNTEAFF; CDR3 DNA: TGTGCCAGCAGTTTTCGGAATCTTATGAACACTGAAGCTTTCTTT
D gene: TRBD1; V gene: TRBV20-1; J gene: TRBJ2-5; clone size: many; CDR3 protein: CSAPRTGRQETQYF; CDR3 DNA: TGCAGTGCTCCCCGGACAGGGAGGCAAGAGACCCAGTACTTC
D gene: -; V gene: TRBV20-1; J gene: TRBJ2-4; clone size: many; CDR3 protein: CSASRQPSLKNIQYF; CDR3 DNA: TGCAGTGCGAGCCGACAGCCCTCCCTCAAAAACATTCAGTACTTC
D gene: -; V gene: TRBV6-1; J gene: TRBJ2-7; clone size: many; CDR3 protein: CASSERGSYEQYF; CDR3 DNA: TGTGCCAGCAGTGAGAGGGGGTCCTACGAGCAGTACTTC
D gene: TRBD2; V gene: TRBV27; J gene: TRBJ2-2; clone size: few; CDR3 protein: CASSVTSGGRNTGELFF; CDR3 DNA: TGTGCCAGCAGTGTGACTAGCGGGGGGCGAAACACCGGGGAGCTGTTTTTT
D gene: -; V gene: TRBV6-4; J gene: TRBJ2-2; clone size: many; CDR3 protein: CASSAGRRWTNTGELFF; CDR3 DNA: TGTGCCAGCTCAGCAGGGAGGCGGTGGACGAACACCGGGGAGCTGTTTTTT
D gene: -; V gene: TRBV27; J gene: TRBJ1-1; clone size: many; CDR3 protein: CASSFARASTEAFF; CDR3 DNA: TGTGCCAGCAGTTTTGCCCGGGCCAGCACTGAAGCTTTCTTT
D gene: TRBD1; V gene: TRBV7-9; J gene: TRBJ1-1; clone size: many; CDR3 protein: CASSSIPRGLGTEAFF; CDR3 DNA: TGTGCCAGCAGCTCTATCCCCAGGGGGTTGGGCACTGAAGCTTTCTTT
D gene: TRBD2; V gene: TRBV15; J gene: TRBJ2-5; clone size: -; CDR3 protein: CATSRDRYGLAGGPETQYF; CDR3 DNA: TGTGCCACCAGCAGAGATCGATACGGACTAGCGGGAGGGCCGGAGACCCAGTACTTC
D gene: -; V gene: TRBV29-1; J gene: TRBJ2-7; clone size: many; CDR3 protein: CSFQPDKAYEQYF; CDR3 DNA: TGCAGCTTTCAACCGGACAAAGCCTACGAGCAGTACTTC
D gene: -; V gene: TRBV30; J gene: TRBJ2-7; clone size: -; CDR3 protein: CARDAGPTYEQYF; CDR3 DNA: TGTGCCCGGGACGCCGGGCCGACCTACGAGCAGTACTTC
D gene: TRBD1; V gene: TRBV24-1; J gene: TRBJ2-7; clone size: many; CDR3 protein: CATSDTGQGGQEQYF; CDR3 DNA: TGTGCCACCAGTGATACGGGACAGGGGGGTCAAGAGCAGTACTTC
D gene: -; V gene: TRBV2; J gene: TRBJ1-5; clone size: many; CDR3 protein: CASSWTVSNQPQHF; CDR3 DNA: TGTGCCAGCAGTTGGACAGTTAGCAATCAGCCCCAGCATTTT
D gene: TRBD1; V gene: TRBV18; J gene: TRBJ2-5; clone size: many; CDR3 protein: CASSPRWGTEETQYF; CDR3 DNA: TGTGCCAGCTCACCAAGGTGGGGGACAGAAGAGACCCAGTACTTC
D gene: -; V gene: TRBV3-1; J gene: TRBJ2-5; clone size: -; CDR3 protein: CASSQDRSQETQYF; CDR3 DNA: TGTGCCAGCAGCCAAGACAGGTCTCAAGAGACCCAGTACTTC
D gene: -; V gene: TRBV6-2/TRBV6-3; J gene: TRBJ1-5; clone size: many; CDR3 protein: CASSFANRWNQPQHF; CDR3 DNA: TGTGCCAGCAGTTTCGCAAACAGGTGGAATCAGCCCCAGCATTTT
D gene: TRBD1; V gene: TRBV11-2; J gene: TRBJ2-7; clone size: many; CDR3 protein: CASSLMAGGIEQYF; CDR3 DNA: TGTGCCAGCAGCTTAATGGCAGGGGGAATTGAGCAGTACTTC
D gene: -; V gene: TRBV5-1; J gene: TRBJ2-5; clone size: many; CDR3 protein: CASGFRGQQETQYF; CDR3 DNA: TGCGCCAGCGGATTCAGGGGTCAACAAGAGACCCAGTACTTC
D gene: TRBD2; V gene: TRBV5-1; J gene: TRBJ2-2; clone size: -; CDR3 protein: CASSRPGLAAYTGELFF; CDR3 DNA: TGCGCCAGCAGCCGCCCGGGACTAGCGGCGTACACCGGGGAGCTGTTTTTT
D gene: TRBD1; V gene: TRBV19; J gene: TRBJ2-7; clone size: -; CDR3 protein: CASSSDRGSHEQYF; CDR3 DNA: TGTGCCAGTAGTTCGGACAGGGGTAGCCACGAGCAGTACTTC
D gene: TRBD1; V gene: TRBV12-3/TRBV12-4; J gene: TRBJ2-7; clone size: -; CDR3 protein: CASSVRTGSYEQYF; CDR3 DNA: TGTGCCAGCAGTGTCAGGACAGGATCCTACGAGCAGTACTTC
D gene: -; V gene: TRBV15; J gene: TRBJ2-7; clone size: -; CDR3 protein: CATIRDRSFEQYF; CDR3 DNA: TGTGCCACCATCAGAGACCGTAGCTTCGAGCAGTACTTC
D gene: -; V gene: TRBV6-5; J gene: TRBJ1-2; clone size: many; CDR3 protein: CASEVQTNYGYTF; CDR3 DNA: TGTGCCAGCGAGGTACAGACTAACTATGGCTACACCTTC
D gene: -; V gene: TRBV18; J gene: TRBJ1-1; clone size: -; CDR3 protein: CASSWASMDTEAFF; CDR3 DNA: TGTGCCAGCTCATGGGCCAGTATGGACACTGAAGCTTTCTTT
D gene: TRBD1; V gene: TRBV30; J gene: TRBJ1-6; clone size: -; CDR3 protein: CAWSLGQGHSPLHF; CDR3 DNA: TGTGCCTGGTCGTTGGGACAGGGCCATTCACCCCTCCACTTT
D gene: TRBD1; V gene: TRBV6-5; J gene: TRBJ2-2; clone size: -; CDR3 protein: CASSYSKGTANIGELFF; CDR3 DNA: TGTGCCAGCAGTTACTCGAAAGGGACAGCGAACATCGGGGAGCTGTTTTTT
D gene: TRBD2; V gene: TRBV6-4; J gene: TRBJ2-3; clone size: many; CDR3 protein: CASSDGTSGGQDTQYF; CDR3 DNA: TGTGCCAGCAGTGACGGGACTAGCGGGGGGCAAGATACGCAGTATTTT
D gene: -; V gene: TRBV7-8; J gene: TRBJ2-5; clone size: -; CDR3 protein: CASSLADIAETQYF; CDR3 DNA: TGTGCCAGCAGCTTAGCCGACATCGCTGAGACCCAGTACTTC